This is a list of T cell receptor beta chains from one sample in a study of OX40 agonist ivuxolimab in advanced cancers. Clones were sequenced by immunoSEQ multiplex PCR, and TCRdb holds only the in-frame ones, with some missing. The sample includes 81,000 or so clones, around nine tenths seen only once; the top ten take approximately 0.47%. This specimen was CD4+ or CD8+ T cells sorted from blood, taken in a trial of the OX40 agonist ivuxolimab. These receptors originate from an adult with an advanced solid tumor such as melanoma, head and neck, liver or kidney cancer. Both conserved end residues are part of each CDR3. D genes are given only for firm matches. The size of a clone is reported for some rows only, either as once, few or many, or as a class for expanded clones.

TRBJ2-3,NA,NA,TRBV11-2,CASSLTSPKADTQYF,TGTGCCAGCAGCTTAACTAGTCCAAAAGCAGATACGCAGTATTTT
TRBJ2-3,NA,NA,TRBV4-1,CASSQVPQEFTDTQYF,TGCGCCAGCAGCCAAGTGCCACAGGAATTCACAGATACGCAGTATTTT
TRBJ1-5,NA,NA,TRBV20-1,CSALGDQPQHF,TGCAGTGCCCTTGGGGATCAGCCCCAGCATTTT
TRBJ1-2,TRBD1,NA,TRBV19,CASREPGQVNNYGYTF,TGTGCCAGTAGGGAACCGGGACAGGTTAATAACTATGGCTACACCTTC
TRBJ1-2,NA,NA,TRBV5-1,CASSPQGTGGYTF,TGCGCCAGCAGCCCTCAGGGGACGGGTGGCTACACCTTC
TRBJ1-2,NA,NA,TRBV6-6,CASSYGGVPYGYTF,TGTGCCAGCAGTTACGGGGGGGTCCCCTATGGCTACACCTTC
TRBJ1-1,NA,NA,TRBV5-1,CASSLVLNQTEMNTEAFF,TGCGCCAGCAGCTTGGTGCTTAACCAGACAGAGATGAACACTGAAGCTTTCTTT
TRBJ2-1,NA,NA,TRBV9,CASSVGLMGEQFF,TGTGCCAGCAGCGTAGGGCTTATGGGGGAGCAGTTCTTC
TRBJ1-1,TRBD1,NA,TRBV5-1,CASSTGTGGWTEAFF,TGCGCCAGCAGCACCGGGACAGGGGGGTGGACTGAAGCTTTCTTT
TRBJ1-4,NA,NA,TRBV7-8,CASSPQRGNEKLFF,TGTGCCAGCAGCCCTCAGAGGGGAAATGAAAAACTGTTTTTT
TRBJ2-7,TRBD1,NA,TRBV18,CASSPGQGAMNEQYF,TGTGCCAGCTCACCTGGCCAGGGGGCGATGAACGAGCAGTACTTC
TRBJ1-2,NA,NA,TRBV19,CASQEQANYGYTF,TGTGCCAGCCAGGAACAGGCTAACTATGGCTACACCTTC
TRBJ1-5,NA,NA,TRBV6-5,CASSYRAGQPQHF,TGTGCCAGCAGTTACAGGGCGGGTCAGCCCCAGCATTTT
TRBJ2-7,TRBD2,once,TRBV6-5,CASGGWEGEQYF,TGTGCCAGCGGGGGGTGGGAGGGCGAGCAGTACTTC
TRBJ2-5,TRBD1,NA,TRBV7-9,CASSIEVVRGQETQYF,TGTGCCAGCAGCATAGAGGTCGTCAGGGGGCAAGAGACCCAGTACTTC
TRBJ1-4,NA,NA,TRBV7-9,CASTQGPGDAVGEKLFF,TGTGCCAGCACCCAGGGACCGGGGGACGCGGTGGGAGAAAAACTGTTTTTT
TRBJ1-2,NA,NA,TRBV5-1,CASSPENIGYTF,TGCGCCAGCTCCCCAGAAAATATAGGCTACACCTTC
TRBJ1-2,NA,NA,TRBV6-5,CASSSSYGNGYTF,TGTGCCAGCAGTTCCTCATACGGCAATGGCTACACCTTC
TRBJ1-2,NA,once,TRBV4-3,CASSQDTGLLRGYTF,TGCGCCAGCAGCCAAGATACTGGGCTTTTGAGGGGCTACACCTTC
TRBJ2-5,NA,NA,TRBV27,CATRHMGTETQYF,TGTGCCACCCGTCACATGGGGACAGAGACCCAGTACTTC
TRBJ1-2,NA,NA,TRBV28,CASSSSTPRFYGYTF,TGTGCCAGCAGTTCCTCTACCCCCCGATTTTATGGCTACACCTTC
TRBJ1-5,NA,NA,TRBV2,CASSEGGGACNQPQHF,TGTGCCAGCAGTGAAGGAGGGGGGGCTTGCAATCAGCCCCAGCATTTT
TRBJ1-3,NA,NA,TRBV10-2,CASSVGSGNTIYF,TGCGCCAGCAGTGTAGGCTCTGGAAACACCATATATTTT
TRBJ2-3,NA,NA,TRBV5-6,CASSDLVQETRDTQYF,TGTGCCAGCAGCGATCTAGTCCAGGAGACTCGAGATACGCAGTATTTT
TRBJ2-3,NA,NA,TRBV9,CASSVAPSTDTQYF,TGTGCCAGCAGCGTAGCCCCCAGCACAGATACGCAGTATTTT
TRBJ1-2,TRBD1,NA,TRBV7-2,CASSLGGSQGATGYTF,TGTGCCAGCAGCTTAGGCGGGTCACAGGGGGCGACAGGCTACACCTTC
TRBJ1-2,TRBD1,NA,TRBV5-1,CASSETGGRGYTF,TGCGCCAGCAGCGAAACAGGGGGCAGGGGCTACACCTTC
TRBJ1-3,TRBD1,NA,TRBV11-2,CASSSGQGKSGNTIYF,TGTGCCAGCAGCTCGGGACAGGGGAAGTCTGGAAACACCATATATTTT
TRBJ1-4,TRBD1,NA,TRBV7-2,CASSLTSGTGGATNEKLFF,TGTGCCAGCAGCTTAACTTCCGGGACAGGGGGTGCAACTAATGAAAAACTGTTTTTT
TRBJ1-1,NA,NA,TRBV19,CASSIEGNTEAFF,TGTGCCAGTAGTATCGAGGGGAACACTGAAGCTTTCTTT
TRBJ2-6,NA,NA,TRBV10-2,CASRDSGTGANVLTF,TGCGCCAGCAGGGACTCAGGGACTGGGGCCAACGTCCTGACTTTC
TRBJ1-2,NA,NA,TRBV7-2,CASSQRLEPSNGYTF,TGTGCCAGCAGCCAAAGACTCGAACCTAGCAATGGCTACACCTTC
TRBJ2-7,TRBD1,NA,TRBV27,CASSQGQGFLF,TGTGCCAGCAGTCAAGGACAGGGTTTTCTCTTC
TRBJ2-4,NA,NA,TRBV5-1,CASSLGSKEGIQYF,TGCGCCAGCAGCTTGGGTAGTAAGGAGGGCATTCAGTACTTC
TRBJ1-4,NA,NA,TRBV2,CASSDRVEKLFF,TGCGCCAGCAGTGATCGGGTGGAAAAACTGTTTTTT
TRBJ2-7,TRBD2,NA,TRBV4-2,CASSGGGTYEQYF,TGTGCCAGCAGCGGGGGGGGGACCTACGAGCAGTACTTC
TRBJ1-2,TRBD1,NA,TRBV5-6,CASSFGQEDGYTF,TGTGCCAGCAGCTTCGGACAGGAGGATGGCTACACCTTC
TRBJ1-3,NA,NA,TRBV7-3,CASSPRSGNTIYF,TGTGCCAGCAGCCCCAGGTCCGGAAACACCATATATTTT
TRBJ2-2,TRBD1,NA,TRBV4-3,CASSRDRGRDTGELFF,TGCGCCAGCAGCCGAGACAGGGGGCGCGACACCGGGGAGCTGTTTTTT
TRBJ2-3,NA,NA,TRBV6-5,CASSHGVSGDTQYF,TGTGCCAGCAGCCACGGGGTTAGTGGGGATACGCAGTATTTT
TRBJ1-1,NA,NA,TRBV5-6,CASSVGGTGGQAMAFF,TGTGCCAGCAGCGTCGGGGGTACAGGAGGTCAGGCGATGGCTTTCTTT